The 28 T cell receptor beta chains below were found in one sample sequenced in a study of blood T cell repertoires in COVID-19 (dated by TCRdb to between 2020 and 2021). The method was the immunoSEQ multiplex PCR assay. The table comes from immuneACCESS by way of TCRdb, which keeps in-frame sequences with V and J called. Part of the clones is missing from these tables; in studies checked, under half for an unresolved V gene and the rest for unknown reasons. In this sample the table shows about 240,000 clones, 75% to 90% of which occur a single time. About 9.3% of the sample lies in the top ten. Sequencing was performed on PBMCs or T cells enriched from blood (not recorded which). The receptors shown here come from a man aged 35 to 55 who had recovered from COVID-19.

V gene TRBV30 combines with J gene TRBJ1-6, with TRBD1 matching 10 bases. Germline V gene lookup returns CDR1 GTSNPN and CDR2 SVGIG (reference sequence). V lost 4 bases to trimming and J lost 0 bases; unmatched junction nucleotides: 3. This CDR3 has 16 residues. Here the CDR3 reads CAWMRTGGSYNSPLHF. CDR3 coding DNA: TGTGCCTGGATGCGGACAGGGGGCTCCTATAATTCACCCCTCCACTTT.

The chain combines TRBV7-6 with TRBJ1-1; D ambiguous. CDR3 size: 13 residues. Germline CDR1 SGHVS, CDR2 FNYEAQ. Trimming took 5 bases from V and 0 from J, leaving 7 bases between them. The CDR3, as DNA: TGTGCCAGCAGCCTTCAGATGAACACTGAAGCTTTCTTT. The encoded protein is CASSLQMNTEAFF.

The V gene is TRBV9, the J gene TRBJ2-7, with D possibly matching TRBD2 (6 bases). The germline V and J ends were trimmed by 4 bases and 4 bases, with 18 bases remaining between them. Germline CDR1 and CDR2: SGDLS and YYNGEE. The CDR3 consists of 15 residues. The CDR3 region has the DNA TGTGCCAGCAGCCCCCAGGGAGGATCGGGGTACGAGCAGTACTTC. The encoded protein is CASSPQGGSGYEQYF.

CDR3 loop: CASSLVAGVAGELFF. DNA for the CDR3: TGCGCCAGCAGCTTGGTGGCGGGGGTGGCCGGGGAGCTGTTTTTT. The chain joins TRBV5-1 to TRBJ2-2, with 7 bases that match TRBD2. This CDR3 spans 15 amino acids. Germline V gene data show CDR1 as SGHRS and CDR2 as YFSETQ. With V trimmed by 0 bases and J by 6 bases, 5 bases remained unmatched.

This chain joins TRBV5-1 and TRBJ2-3; 13 bases line up with TRBD2. The CDR3 contains 16 residues. With V trimmed by 4 bases and J by 1 base, 3 bases remained unmatched. Germline V gene lookup returns CDR1 SGHRS and CDR2 YFSETQ. The CDR3 DNA sequence: TGCGCCAGCAGCACTGGACTAGCGGGGGGCACAGATACGCAGTATTTT. Translating gives CASSTGLAGGTDTQYF.

This chain links TRBV28 with TRBJ2-3; possibly TRBD1 for D (6 bases). V was shortened by 4 bases and J by 2 bases, with 10 bases between the two germline ends. Germline CDR1 MDHEN, CDR2 SYDVKM. The CDR3 contains 14 residues. The CDR3 loop is CASSSAGDTDTQYF. In DNA form, the CDR3 reads TGTGCCAGCAGTTCGGCAGGGGACACAGATACGCAGTATTTT.

The chain employs TRBV4-1 and TRBJ1-2; 9 bases agree with TRBD1. There are 17 residues in the CDR3. CDR1 MGHRA and CDR2 YSYEKL come from the germline V gene. With 3 bases clipped from V and 4 bases from J, the junction kept 12 bases outside the gene matches. The CDR3 bases are TGCGCCAGCAGCCAGGATCCGGGACAGGGTCACCCCTATGGCTACACCTTC. Its protein is CASSQDPGQGHPYGYTF.

The chain employs TRBV4-3 and TRBJ1-2, with a weak D call TRBD1 (6 bases). The germline CDR1 and CDR2 sequences are LGHNA and YSLEER. This CDR3 has 17 amino acids. The V gene lost 5 bases and the J gene lost 0 bases, with 19 bases spanning the gap. CDR3 coding DNA: TGCGCCAGCAGCACACGGGACAATAGCCTTTCTAACTATGGCTACACCTTC. This sequence encodes CASSTRDNSLSNYGYTF.

The rearrangement links TRBV7-9 to TRBJ2-3; TRBD2 matches 7 bases. With 1 base clipped from V and 2 bases from J, the junction kept 12 bases outside the gene matches. Germline CDR1 is SEHNR and CDR2 is FQNEAQ (reference sequence). This CDR3 is 18 amino acids long. CDR3 in DNA: TGTGCCAGCAGCTTAGACTTTGGGGGAGCGGGAATCACAGATACGCAGTATTTT. This encodes CASSLDFGGAGITDTQYF.

This chain joins TRBV28 and TRBJ2-7; D is perhaps TRBD1 (5 bases). Trimming pared 6 bases from V and 6 bases from J, leaving 15 bases between. This CDR3 region has 13 residues. The germline V gene has CDR1 MDHEN and CDR2 SYDVKM. The CDR3 loop reads CASRVSTVTEQYF. The CDR3 DNA reads TGTGCCAGCAGGGTCTCGACAGTAACCGAGCAGTACTTC.

This sequence joins TRBV5-1 and TRBJ1-1, with D possibly matching TRBD1 (6 bases). V gave up 6 bases and J gave up 4 bases, with 22 bases separating them. The CDR3 runs 16 residues. The germline CDR1 and CDR2 sequences are SGHRS and YFSETQ. This chain's CDR3 is CASNSEGQGGGTEAFF. The CDR3 bases are TGCGCCAGCAACTCCGAGGGTCAGGGAGGGGGCACTGAAGCTTTCTTT.

The genes are TRBV13 and TRBJ1-6; D unresolved. The CDR3 has 15 amino acids. Trimming removed 3 bases at V and 5 bases at J, with 11 bases between. The germline gives CDR1 PRHDT, CDR2 FYEKMQ (reference sequence). The CDR3 here is CASSFWAGNNSPLHF. CDR3 DNA sequence: TGTGCCAGCAGCTTTTGGGCAGGCAATAATTCACCCCTCCACTTT.

The V and J genes are TRBV5-1 and TRBJ2-3; D is undetermined. Trimming removed 2 bases from V and 3 bases from J, with 10 bases in between. This CDR3 is 14 amino acids long. CDR1 is SGHRS, CDR2 YFSETQ, per germline. The CDR3 coding sequence is TGCGCCAGCAGCTTACGTCAGACAACAGATACGCAGTATTTT. Amino acid sequence: CASSLRQTTDTQYF.

The chain recombines TRBV18 with TRBJ1-4; D not resolved. The CDR3 covers 15 residues. Germline-derived CDR1 and CDR2 are KGHSH and LQKENI. Trimming removed 1 base from V and 7 bases from J, with 13 bases in between. This CDR3 is CASSPLGQTGEKLFF. CDR3 in DNA: TGTGCCAGCTCACCACTCGGCCAGACGGGTGAAAAACTGTTTTTT.

The V and J genes are TRBV5-6 and TRBJ2-7; TRBD1 is a possible D gene (5 bases). Trimming left V 2 bases short and J 3 bases short, with 9 bases between. From germline, CDR1 is SGHDT and CDR2 YYEEEE. This CDR3 contains 13 residues. The CDR3 loop is CASSFREGYEQYF. CDR3 DNA: TGTGCCAGCAGCTTCAGGGAAGGCTACGAGCAGTACTTC.

A remark on this clone: Germline is not matched at one junction end, which may reflect a read error. V and J are TRBV7-7 and TRBJ2-3; the D gene is possibly TRBD2 (5 bases). The CDR3 contains 17 residues. Germline values: CDR1 SSHAT, CDR2 FNYEAQ (reference sequence). CDR3 in amino acids: CASSPVREPRLTDTQYF. The CDR3 nucleotides are TGTGCTAGCAGCCCGGTTCGGGAACCCAGGTTAACAGATACGCAGTATTTT.

The chain links TRBV4-3 to TRBJ2-1, with D perhaps TRBD1 (5 bases). Trimming cost V 0 bases and J 3 bases, with 9 bases left between them. The CDR3 is 15 residues long. The V gene's germline CDR1 is LGHNA and CDR2 YSLEER. CDR3 in DNA: TGCGCCAGCAGCCAAGATGTAGGGGACTACAATGAGCAGTTCTTC. Amino acid sequence: CASSQDVGDYNEQFF.

The chain joins TRBV7-2 to TRBJ2-1; tentative D call: TRBD1 (5 bases). Germline lookup yields CDR1 SGHTA and CDR2 FQGNSA. The CDR3 consists of 15 residues. With 5 bases removed from V and 4 bases from J, the gap between germline ends came to 15 bases. Written as DNA, the CDR3 is TGTGCCAGCAGCACGGCGATAACAGGTTACAATGAGCAGTTCTTC. It specifies CASSTAITGYNEQFF.

The rearrangement joins TRBV18 to TRBJ2-4; 8 positions match TRBD1. CDR3 length equals 15 residues. Germline-derived CDR1 and CDR2 are KGHSH and LQKENI. J gave up 0 bases and V 6 bases, and 4 bases lay outside the gene matches. The CDR3 protein is CASSGQGLAKNIQYF. The CDR3 DNA follows: TGTGCCAGCTCCGGACAGGGATTAGCCAAAAACATTCAGTACTTC.

The chain carries TRBV7-9 and TRBJ2-7, with 7 bases aligning to TRBD1. Trimming removed 5 bases from V and 7 bases from J; junction bases left unmatched: 14. CDR3 length: 15 amino acids. Germline CDR1 SEHNR, CDR2 FQNEAQ (reference sequence). DNA of the CDR3: TGTGCCAGCAGCGCAAGACAGGGTGGACTGCAGGAGCAGTACTTC. Residues: CASSARQGGLQEQYF.

This chain links TRBV18 with TRBJ1-5; no clear D. This CDR3 contains 14 residues. Germline V gene data show CDR1 as KGHSH and CDR2 as LQKENI. The V end was cut by 2 bases, the J end by 1 base, with 6 bases between. The chain's CDR3 is CASSPTESNQPQHF. The CDR3 nucleotides read TGTGCCAGCTCACCAACCGAGAGCAATCAGCCCCAGCATTTT. The variable domain in full, completed from reference TRBV18 and TRBJ1-5, reads NAGVMQNPRHLVRRRGQEARLRCSPMKGHSHVYWYRQLPEEGLKFMVYLQKENIIDESGMPKERFSAEFPKEGPSILRIQQVVRGDSAAYFCASSPTESNQPQHFGDGTRLSIL.

The rearrangement uses TRBV28 and TRBJ1-5; no firm D call. CDR1 is MDHEN, CDR2 SYDVKM, per germline. This CDR3 spans 12 amino acids. The ends were cut back, 5 bases at V and 11 bases at J, with 13 bases in the middle. The CDR3 here is CASSTRLEAQHF. The DNA for the CDR3 is TGTGCCAGCAGTACCAGGCTCGAAGCCCAGCATTTT. Based on the CDR3 plus reference TRBV28 and TRBJ1-5, the full variable domain is DVKVTQSSRYLVKRTGEKVFLECVQDMDHENMFWYRQDPGLGLRLIYFSYDVKMKEKGDIPEGYSVSREKKERFSLILESASTNQTSMYLCASSTRLEAQHFGDGTRLSIL.

The chain employs TRBV11-3 and TRBJ2-3; TRBD2 matches 10 bases. CDR3 length equals 17 residues. Germline CDR1 and CDR2: SGHNT and YENEEA. V gave up 2 bases and J gave up 2 bases; unmatched junction bases: 7. Written as DNA, the CDR3 is TGTGCCAGCAGCTTACCCTTAGCGGGGGGCCACACAGATACGCAGTATTTT. The encoded protein is CASSLPLAGGHTDTQYF.

The chain employs TRBV28 and TRBJ2-3; a weak D match, TRBD1 (6 bases). Germline V gives CDR1 MDHEN, CDR2 SYDVKM. This CDR3 has 15 residues. With 3 bases removed from V and 2 bases from J, the gap between germline ends came to 12 bases. CDR3 nucleotide sequence: TGTGCCAGCAGTTTTTCAGGGGCCAACACAGATACGCAGTATTTT. It specifies CASSFSGANTDTQYF. The entire variable domain, with the rest obtained from reference TRBV28 and TRBJ2-3, is as follows: DVKVTQSSRYLVKRTGEKVFLECVQDMDHENMFWYRQDPGLGLRLIYFSYDVKMKEKGDIPEGYSVSREKKERFSLILESASTNQTSMYLCASSFSGANTDTQYFGPGTRLTVL.

The CDR3: CASSVGGTGVYGYTF. The CDR3 DNA follows: TGTGCCAGCAGCGTAGGTGGGACAGGCGTTTATGGCTACACCTTC. This sequence joins TRBV9 and TRBJ1-2; 8 bases align to TRBD1. Trimming took 0 bases from V and 5 from J; bases not matched to a gene: 6. Germline V gene data show CDR1 as SGDLS and CDR2 as YYNGEE. The CDR3 is 15 residues long.

The chain has TRBV28 and TRBJ2-1; a possible D gene is TRBD2 (5 bases). The CDR3 is 13 amino acids. The germline V gene encodes CDR1 MDHEN and CDR2 SYDVKM. Trimming left V 5 bases short and J 8 bases short, with 13 bases between. The CDR3 protein is CASSSPSWHEQFF. The CDR3 coding sequence is TGTGCCAGCAGTAGCCCTAGCTGGCATGAGCAGTTCTTC.

In this sample, this clone turned up a few times. This rearrangement joins TRBV15 to TRBJ2-7, with 8 bases that match TRBD1. Unmatched junction bases numbered 16, after V lost 1 base and J lost 2 bases. The CDR3 has 19 residues. Germline CDR1 is LNHNV and CDR2 is YYDKDF (reference sequence). The CDR3 sequence is CATSRVSFSGQGLAYEQYF. CDR3 nucleotides: TGTGCCACCAGCAGAGTTAGTTTCTCCGGACAGGGTTTAGCCTACGAGCAGTACTTC.

The chain joins TRBV10-3 to TRBJ1-5; tentative D call: TRBD1 (5 bases). The CDR3 runs to 16 residues. Trimming took 2 bases from V and 3 from J, leaving 14 bases between them. CDR1 is ENHRY, CDR2 SYGVKD, per germline. The CDR3 here is CAISETKDSDNQPQHF. CDR3 DNA sequence: TGTGCCATCAGTGAGACAAAAGACAGTGACAATCAGCCCCAGCATTTT.